This record concerns one T cell receptor (beta chain) sequence. Germline-derived CDR1 and CDR2 are SGHTS and YDEGEE. V gave up 0 bases and J gave up 11 bases, with 15 bases separating them. The CDR3 consists of 13 residues. Clinical symptoms, serum thyroxine and TRAb, thyroid ultrasound and orbital computed tomography were used for the diagnoses. This sample was taken from a study of T cells in Graves' hyperthyroidism and ophthalmopathy. Amplification of TCR beta CDR3 regions was performed using RNA transcripts as template. First-round RT-PCR with HTBI primers amplified the TCR CDR3 region. TCRdb passed the multiplex PCR reads through MiXCR, listing each CDR3 protein once. The repertoire holds 600,000 to 700,000 distinct CDR3 sequences, with just under 45% as singletons.

The chain links TRBV5-8 to TRBJ2-7; D possibly uses TRBD1 or TRBD2 (5 bases each). The sequencing input was peripheral blood or thyroid tissue (not recorded which). The clonotype originates from an adult man with Graves' disease, either hyperthyroidism or ophthalmopathy (not recorded which). CDR3 loop: CASSLVADRGEYF. The CDR3 region has the DNA TGTGCCAGCAGCTTGGTGGCAGACCGAGGGGAGTACTTC.